Shown below are 20 T cell receptor beta chains from a single sample sequenced in a study of blood T cells in healthy people across ages. Combining a sample-barcoded 5' primer with a J-beta primer mix, a second PCR ran for roughly 7 to 12 cycles. MiXCR was run by TCRdb on the 5' RACE reads, yielding one entry per CDR3 protein. This table holds around 1,500,000 distinct CDR3 sequences, approximately 42% found once. What was sequenced was blood. Receptors were obtained from a woman aged 18 to 35 in good health.

This clonotype occurred a few times. The CDR3 region has the DNA TGTGCCAGCAGTTTATCGCTGGACGGGAATGAGCAGTTCTTC. Translated: CASSLSLDGNEQFF. The J gene is TRBJ2-1, the V gene TRBV28; unclear D gene. V was pared by 1 base and J by 7 bases, with 11 bases between. Per the germline V gene, CDR1 is MDHEN and CDR2 is SYDVKM. This CDR3 contains 14 residues.

The chain uses TRBV7-9 and TRBJ1-4, with TRBD1 identical over 11 bases. V lost 2 bases to trimming and J lost 8 bases; unmatched junction nucleotides: 10. Germline values: CDR1 SEHNR, CDR2 FQNEAQ (reference sequence). CDR3 length: 17 amino acids. The CDR3 sequence is CASSLRDGQGASEKLFF. The CDR3 bases are TGTGCCAGCAGCTTAAGGGACGGACAGGGGGCTTCCGAAAAACTGTTTTTT. Looking up the rest from reference TRBV7-9 and TRBJ1-4 gives the full variable domain: DTGVSQNPRHKITKRGQNVTFRCDPISEHNRLYWYRQTLGQGPEFLTYFQNEAQLEKSRLLSDRFSAERPKGSFSTLEIQRTEQGDSAMYLCASSLRDGQGASEKLFFGSGTQLSVL.

This clonotype came up a few times. The chain carries TRBV2 and TRBJ2-7, with D possibly being TRBD1 (6 bases). In germline, CDR1 is SNHLY, CDR2 FYNNEI. CDR3 length: 15 amino acids. V gave up 2 bases and J gave up 0 bases, with 11 bases separating them. The CDR3 coding sequence is TGTGCCAGCAGTGAATCTGGACAGCACTCCTACGAGCAGTACTTC. Amino acids: CASSESGQHSYEQYF. Filled out from reference TRBV2 and TRBJ2-7, the complete variable domain reads EPEVTQTPSHQVTQMGQEVILRCVPISNHLYFYWYRQILGQKVEFLVSFYNNEISEKSEIFDDQFSVERPDGSNFTLKIRSTKLEDSAMYFCASSESGQHSYEQYFGPGTRLTVT.

The chain joins TRBV27 to TRBJ2-2; 9 bases line up with TRBD2. Germline V gene data show CDR1 as MNHEY and CDR2 as SMNVEV (reference sequence). The length of the CDR3 is 16 residues. After removal of 3 bases from V and 6 bases from J, the junction contained 8 bases not matched to a gene. CDR3 in amino acids: CASSLIASGGPGELFF. CDR3 bases: TGTGCCAGCAGTTTGATTGCCAGCGGGGGGCCCGGGGAGCTGTTTTTT.

Only a few counts were recorded for this clonotype. This chain joins TRBV20-1 and TRBJ2-5; no firm D call. The V and J ends lost 6 bases and 0 bases respectively, with 14 bases between them. Per germline, CDR1 DFQATT and CDR2 SNEGSKA (reference sequence). The CDR3 is 14 amino acids. The CDR3 loop is CSANPGEYQETQYF. CDR3 coding DNA: TGCAGTGCCAACCCAGGAGAGTACCAAGAGACCCAGTACTTC.

The DNA of the CDR3 is TGTGCCAGCAGTGAAGGGGGCCAGGGTGCCTACGAGCAGTACTTC. Translated, it gives CASSEGGQGAYEQYF. V usage is TRBV2 and J usage is TRBJ2-7, with a weak D call TRBD1 (5 bases). Trimming removed 1 base from V and 2 bases from J, with 12 bases in between. Germline V gene data show CDR1 as SNHLY and CDR2 as FYNNEI. The CDR3 is 15 amino acids.

This clonotype was counted a few times. One end of the junction fails to match germline, which may point to a read error. This chain links TRBV5-1 with TRBJ2-1, with 10 bases lining up with TRBD2. The DNA end is a closer match to TRBJ2-7, so the J assignment may be wrong. Per the germline V gene, CDR1 is SGHRS and CDR2 is YFSETQ. The CDR3 spans 15 residues. CDR3 nucleotide sequence: TGTGCCAGCAGTTTTACTAGCGGGGCTTACAATGAGCAGTACTTC. This encodes CASSFTSGAYNEQYF.

CDR3 sequence reads: CASSITGANTEAFF. The CDR3 DNA follows: TGTGCCAGCAGTATAACAGGGGCGAACACTGAAGCTTTCTTT. The chain couples TRBV12-3 or TRBV12-4 to TRBJ1-1; 7 nucleotides align to TRBD1. The CDR3 runs to 14 residues. The V segment lost 5 bases and the J segment 1 base; nucleotides outside the gene matches: 4.

This clonotype has a handful of counts. The rearrangement joins TRBV6-5 to TRBJ1-6, with a possible D match to TRBD1 (5 bases). The CDR3 spans 16 residues. The ends were cut back, 6 bases at V and 0 bases at J, with 12 bases in the middle. Germline assignment: CDR1 MNHEY and CDR2 SVGAGI. Written as DNA, the CDR3 is TGTGCCAGCAGACGAGACAGCAGCTCCTATAATTCACCCCTCCACTTT. Residues: CASRRDSSSYNSPLHF.

V is TRBV20-1 and J is TRBJ2-5; no clear D. Trimming cost V 1 base and J 3 bases, with 12 bases left between them. The V gene's germline CDR1 is DFQATT and CDR2 SNEGSKA (reference sequence). The CDR3 runs 14 residues. CDR3 in DNA: TGCAGTGCTAGAGTTTCGGGTAGGGAAGAGACCCAGTACTTC. Amino acids: CSARVSGREETQYF.

The genes are TRBV20-1 and TRBJ2-5, with a possible D match to TRBD2 (6 bases). The V end was cut by 3 bases, the J end by 11 bases, with 28 bases between. This CDR3 contains 16 residues. Germline lookup yields CDR1 DFQATT and CDR2 SNEGSKA (reference sequence). The CDR3 reads CSARDLVAEGNNEQYF. CDR3 DNA: TGCAGTGCTAGGGATCTCGTAGCGGAGGGAAACAATGAGCAGTACTTC.

This clonotype appeared a few times. This chain joins TRBV3-1 and TRBJ2-3; D perhaps matches TRBD1 (7 bases). Trimming took 1 base from V and 2 from J, leaving 13 bases between them. CDR1 LGHDT and CDR2 YNNKEL come from the germline V gene (reference sequence). The CDR3 sequence is 16 residues long. The CDR3: CASSQGRGTVTDTQYF. The DNA for the CDR3 is TGTGCCAGCAGCCAAGGCCGCGGGACAGTCACAGATACGCAGTATTTT.

This sequence joins TRBV29-1 and TRBJ2-7, with TRBD1 matching over 8 bases. The ends lost 7 bases at V and 5 bases at J; junction bases unmatched: 10. CDR3 length: 13 residues. Germline loops: CDR1 SQVTM, CDR2 ANQGSEA. The CDR3: CSAAVAGGDEQYF. The CDR3 DNA sequence: TGCAGCGCCGCTGTCGCAGGGGGCGACGAGCAGTACTTC.

This rearrangement joins TRBV14 to TRBJ1-6; D is unresolved. The V and J ends lost 4 bases and 8 bases respectively, with 9 bases between them. The germline gives CDR1 SGHDN, CDR2 FVKESK. This CDR3 is built from 13 residues. The CDR3 reads CASSPGQYSPLHF. CDR3 nucleotides: TGTGCCAGCAGCCCTGGGCAATATTCACCCCTCCACTTT.

This chain connects TRBV12-3 or TRBV12-4 to TRBJ2-5; TRBD2 matches at 13 bases. V was pared by 8 bases and J by 6 bases, with 6 bases of the junction left unmatched. The CDR3 runs 14 residues. The DNA of the CDR3 is TGTGCCAGCGGGTCGACTAGCGGGGGGAAGACCCAGTACTTC. Protein product: CASGSTSGGKTQYF.

The chain employs TRBV5-1 and TRBJ1-4; no definite D call. This CDR3 has 15 residues. Germline values: CDR1 SGHRS, CDR2 YFSETQ. Between the trimmed V and J ends, which lost 0 bases and 0 bases, there was a span of 6 bases. DNA of the CDR3: TGCGCCAGCAGCTTGGCGGGATCAACTAATGAAAAACTGTTTTTT. Translated, it gives CASSLAGSTNEKLFF.

The chain employs TRBV24-1 and TRBJ2-4; no clear D gene. The J call could be wrong; TRBJ2-7 is a better fit for the DNA end. Germline V gene lookup returns CDR1 KGHDR and CDR2 SFDVKD. The CDR3 loop spans 14 amino acids. CDR3 in amino acids: CATSDPRSGNEQYF. In DNA form, the CDR3 reads TGTGCCACCAGTGATCCCCGGAGTGGTAACGAGCAGTACTTC.

Details on this clonotype: One junction end disagrees with the germline gene, perhaps due to a read error. The chain's CDR3 is CAINESTGTGELFF. The CDR3 DNA reads as TGTGCCATCAATGAGTCGACGGGTACCGGGGAGCTGTTTTTT. The rearrangement joins TRBV10-3 to TRBJ2-2; D call uncertain. Germline values: CDR1 ENHRY, CDR2 SYGVKD. There are 14 residues in the CDR3.

The chain employs TRBV3-1 and TRBJ2-5, with D perhaps given as TRBD1 or TRBD2 (6 bases each). Germline V gene sequence: CDR1 LGHDT, CDR2 YNNKEL (reference sequence). The CDR3 totals 14 residues. V lost 7 bases, J lost 5 bases, and 17 bases lay in between. The CDR3 bases are TGTGCCAGCACTCCAAGGGGGGCATGGGAGACCCAGTACTTC. This encodes CASTPRGAWETQYF.

This clonotype was recorded a few times. The chain employs TRBV7-9 and TRBJ2-1; D is ambiguous. This CDR3 comprises 14 residues. V lost 5 bases to trimming and J lost 5 bases, with 13 bases between them. From germline, CDR1 is SEHNR and CDR2 FQNEAQ (reference sequence). The CDR3 DNA is TGTGCCAGCAGCCCAGGCGGTCAAAACAATGAGCAGTTCTTC. Amino acid sequence: CASSPGGQNNEQFF. Complete variable domain (other parts from reference TRBV7-9 and TRBJ2-1): DTGVSQNPRHKITKRGQNVTFRCDPISEHNRLYWYRQTLGQGPEFLTYFQNEAQLEKSRLLSDRFSAERPKGSFSTLEIQRTEQGDSAMYLCASSPGGQNNEQFFGPGTRLTVL.